The next 11 T cell receptor beta chains were all read from a single sample in a study of control samples from healthy donors and cancer patients. Data came from immunoSEQ multiplex PCR; TCRdb stores just in-frame clones and leaves some out. The table includes roughly 24,000 clones, roughly four fifths detected once. Sample: PBMCs. Every receptor here comes from a man in his sixties with colorectal cancer.

The gene calls are TRBV5-5 and TRBJ2-3; TRBD2 matches 9 bases. Germline CDR1 reads SGHKS; CDR2 reads YYEKEE (reference sequence). J lost 5 bases, V lost 3 bases, and 10 bases had no gene match. The CDR3 sequence is 16 residues long. The CDR3 coding sequence is TGTGCCAGCAGCTCGGTAGCGGGGGATTCTGTAGATACGCAGTATTTT. Translated: CASSSVAGDSVDTQYF.

This sequence joins TRBV7-6 and TRBJ1-1; D gene ambiguous. Trimming shortened V by 3 bases and J by 1 base, and 6 bases separated the two germline ends. CDR1 and CDR2 from the germline V gene are SGHVS and FNYEAQ. The CDR3 totals 13 residues. The CDR3 DNA reads as TGTGCCAGCAGCTTCCAAAGGAACACTGAAGCTTTCTTT. It yields the protein CASSFQRNTEAFF.

The chain carries TRBV18 and TRBJ2-5, with TRBD1 matching over 9 bases. The germline V gene has CDR1 KGHSH and CDR2 LQKENI. CDR3 length: 13 amino acids. Trimming took 6 bases from V and 4 from J; bases not matched to a gene: 3. The CDR3: CASSPTGGETQYF. CDR3 coding DNA: TGTGCCAGCTCCCCGACAGGGGGAGAGACCCAGTACTTC.

This chain joins TRBV19 and TRBJ2-3, with D perhaps matching TRBD1 (6 bases). Germline V gene data show CDR1 as LNHDA and CDR2 as SQIVND (reference sequence). V lost 4 bases and J lost 3, with 14 bases in between. This CDR3 is 15 amino acids long. CDR3 sequence (DNA): TGTGCCAGTAGTACGATATTCGGACAGACAGATACGCAGTATTTT. This encodes CASSTIFGQTDTQYF. The complete variable domain, with remaining parts taken from reference TRBV19 and TRBJ2-3, reads DGGITQSPKYLFRKEGQNVTLSCEQNLNHDAMYWYRQDPGQGLRLIYYSQIVNDFQKGDIAEGYSVSREKKESFPLTVTSAQKNPTAFYLCASSTIFGQTDTQYFGPGTRLTVL.

V usage is TRBV27 and J usage is TRBJ1-1, with D unresolved. The length of the CDR3 is 14 residues. V shed 2 bases and J shed 7 bases, with 14 bases lying between them. Germline CDR1 is MNHEY and CDR2 is SMNVEV (reference sequence). Here the CDR3 DNA reads TGTGCCAGCAGTTTAATGGTACTCTCGGGTGAAGCTTTCTTT. Its protein is CASSLMVLSGEAFF.

As DNA, the CDR3 is TGTGCCAGAAGCTGCGACGCAGCTATTCCGGGACAGGGGTTGTTACAGGAAAAACTGTTTTTT. It codes for CARSCDAAIPGQGLLQEKLFF. The chain links TRBV5-3 to TRBJ1-4, with 10 nucleotides matching TRBD1. TRBV5-3 qualifies as an ORF whose function is uncertain. V lost 3 bases, J lost 8 bases, and 25 bases stayed unmatched. The CDR3 has 21 residues.

CDR3 in DNA: TGTGCCAGTAGTATAGGTGGGGCAGGGAACTATGGCTACACCTTC. Translation: CASSIGGAGNYGYTF. The J gene is TRBJ1-2, the V gene TRBV19, with a possible D match to TRBD1 (5 bases). Germline V gene lookup returns CDR1 LNHDA and CDR2 SQIVND (reference sequence). The CDR3 length is 15 residues. Deletions cut 1 base from V and 2 bases from J, with 11 bases between.

The CDR3 spells CASSSSGFSYEQYV. The CDR3 nucleotides are TGTGCCAGCAGCTCTAGCGGATTCTCCTACGAGCAGTACGTC. This chain connects TRBV7-9 to TRBJ2-7, with TRBD2 matching 7 bases. Germline CDR1 reads SEHNR; CDR2 reads FQNEAQ (reference sequence). With 4 bases clipped from V and 0 bases from J, the junction kept 3 bases outside the gene matches. This CDR3 region has 14 residues.

Only a few counts were recorded for this clone. The rearrangement joins TRBV2 to TRBJ1-1; D is possibly TRBD1 (6 bases). V lost 6 bases to trimming and J lost 4 bases, with 12 bases between them. CDR1 and CDR2 (germline): SNHLY, FYNNEI. The CDR3 sequence is 13 residues long. The CDR3 region has the DNA TGTGCCAGCAGGGACACGACAGGCACTGAAGCTTTCTTT. Translating gives CASRDTTGTEAFF.

The chain uses TRBV19 and TRBJ1-2; no clear D gene. Germline V CDR1 and CDR2: LNHDA, SQIVND (reference sequence). Trimming took off 7 bases at V and 4 bases at J, with 16 bases between the two ends. The CDR3 consists of 14 residues. CDR3 in DNA: TGTGCCAGTACCAGAGGCCGGCCTAGCTATGGCTACACCTTC. Encoded protein: CASTRGRPSYGYTF.

The chain recombines TRBV19 with TRBJ1-1; TRBD1 is a possible D gene (5 bases). V was trimmed by 10 bases and J by 1 base, leaving 10 bases between them. The CDR3 sequence is 12 residues long. CDR1 and CDR2 (germline): LNHDA, SQIVND (reference sequence). CDR3 sequence reads: CATGLRNTEAFF. CDR3 in DNA: TGTGCCACGGGACTTAGGAACACTGAAGCTTTCTTT.